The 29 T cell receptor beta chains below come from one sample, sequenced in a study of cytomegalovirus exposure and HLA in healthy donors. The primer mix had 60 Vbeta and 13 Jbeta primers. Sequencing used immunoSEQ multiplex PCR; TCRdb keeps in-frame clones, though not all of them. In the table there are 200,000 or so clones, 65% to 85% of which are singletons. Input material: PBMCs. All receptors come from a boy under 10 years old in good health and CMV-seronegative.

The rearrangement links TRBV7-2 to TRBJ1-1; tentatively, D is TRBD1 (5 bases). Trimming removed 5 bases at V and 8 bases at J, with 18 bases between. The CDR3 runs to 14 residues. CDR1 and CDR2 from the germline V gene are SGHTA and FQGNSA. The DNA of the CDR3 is TGTGCCAGCAGCAGCAACCTCGGGGGAACAGAAGCTTTCTTT. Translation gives CASSSNLGGTEAFF.

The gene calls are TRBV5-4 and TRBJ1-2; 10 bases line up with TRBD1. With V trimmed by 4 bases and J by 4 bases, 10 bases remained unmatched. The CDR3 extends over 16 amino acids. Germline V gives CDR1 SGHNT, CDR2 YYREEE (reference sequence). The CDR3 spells CASSPGGTGELYGYTF. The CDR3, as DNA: TGTGCCAGCAGCCCCGGGGGGACAGGGGAACTCTATGGCTACACCTTC.

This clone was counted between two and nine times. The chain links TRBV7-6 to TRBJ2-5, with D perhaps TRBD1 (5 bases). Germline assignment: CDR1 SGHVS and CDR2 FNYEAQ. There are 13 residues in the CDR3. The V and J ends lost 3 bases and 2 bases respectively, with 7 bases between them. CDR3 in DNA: TGTGCCAGCAGCTTGGGGCCGCAAGAGACCCAGTACTTC. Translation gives CASSLGPQETQYF. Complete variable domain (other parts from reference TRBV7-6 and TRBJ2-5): GAGVSQSPRYKVTKRGQDVALRCDPISGHVSLYWYRQALGQGPEFLTYFNYEAQQDKSGLPNDRFSAERPEGSISTLTIQRTEQRDSAMYRCASSLGPQETQYFGPGTRLLVL.

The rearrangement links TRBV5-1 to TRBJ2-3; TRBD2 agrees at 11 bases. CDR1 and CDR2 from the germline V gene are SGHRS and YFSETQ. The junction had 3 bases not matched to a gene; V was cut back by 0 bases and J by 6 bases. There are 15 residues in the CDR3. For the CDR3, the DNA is TGCGCCAGCAGCTTGGTACTAGCGGGGGTGGATACGCAGTATTTT. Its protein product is CASSLVLAGVDTQYF.

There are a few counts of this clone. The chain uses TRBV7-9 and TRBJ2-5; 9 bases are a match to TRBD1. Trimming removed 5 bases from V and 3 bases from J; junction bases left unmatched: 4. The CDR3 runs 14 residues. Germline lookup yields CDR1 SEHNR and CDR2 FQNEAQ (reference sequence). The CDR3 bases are TGTGCCAGCAGCGAGGGACAGGGAAAAGAGACCCAGTACTTC. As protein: CASSEGQGKETQYF.

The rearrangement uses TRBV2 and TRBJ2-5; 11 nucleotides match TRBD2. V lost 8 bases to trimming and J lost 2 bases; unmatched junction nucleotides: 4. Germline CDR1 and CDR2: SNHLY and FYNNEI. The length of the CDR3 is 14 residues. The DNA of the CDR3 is TGTGCCAGCGGGAGGACTAGCGGGCAAGAGACCCAGTACTTC. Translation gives CASGRTSGQETQYF.

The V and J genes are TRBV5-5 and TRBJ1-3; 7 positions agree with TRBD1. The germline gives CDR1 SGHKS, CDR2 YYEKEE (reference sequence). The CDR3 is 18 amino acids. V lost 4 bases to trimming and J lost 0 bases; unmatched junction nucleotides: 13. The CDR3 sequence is CASSLRDRRLHSGNTIYF. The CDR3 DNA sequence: TGTGCCAGCAGCCTTCGGGACAGAAGGCTTCACTCTGGAAACACCATATATTTT. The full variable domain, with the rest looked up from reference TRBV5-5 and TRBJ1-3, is DAGVTQSPTHLIKTRGQQVTLRCSPISGHKSVSWYQQVLGQGPQFIFQYYEKEERGRGNFPDRFSARQFPNYSSELNVNALLLGDSALYLCASSLRDRRLHSGNTIYFGEGSWLTVV.

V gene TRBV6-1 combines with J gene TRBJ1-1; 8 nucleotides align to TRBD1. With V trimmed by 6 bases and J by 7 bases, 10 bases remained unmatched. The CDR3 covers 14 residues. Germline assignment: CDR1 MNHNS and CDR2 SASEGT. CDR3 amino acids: CASRGRTGGVEAFF. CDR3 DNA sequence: TGTGCCAGCAGGGGACGTACAGGGGGTGTTGAAGCTTTCTTT.

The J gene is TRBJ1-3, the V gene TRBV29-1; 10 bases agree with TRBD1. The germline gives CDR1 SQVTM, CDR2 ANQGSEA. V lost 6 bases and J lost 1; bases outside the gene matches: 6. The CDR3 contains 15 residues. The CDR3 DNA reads TGCAGCGTGGGGACAGGGGATCAATCTGGAAACACCATATATTTT. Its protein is CSVGTGDQSGNTIYF.

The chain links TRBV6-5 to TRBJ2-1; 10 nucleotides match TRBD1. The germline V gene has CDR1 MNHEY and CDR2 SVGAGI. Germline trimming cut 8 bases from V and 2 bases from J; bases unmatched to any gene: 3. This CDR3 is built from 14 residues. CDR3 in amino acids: CASRTGGTYNEQFF. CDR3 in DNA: TGTGCCAGCCGGACAGGGGGAACCTACAATGAGCAGTTCTTC.

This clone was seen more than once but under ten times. Here the CDR3 reads CASSPGRPYGYTF. CDR3 nucleotide sequence: TGTGCCAGCAGCCCCGGGAGGCCCTATGGCTACACCTTC. V is TRBV11-1 and J is TRBJ1-2; D not certain. The CDR3 sequence is 13 residues long. V lost 5 bases and J lost 4, with 11 bases in between. Germline V gene sequence: CDR1 SGHAT, CDR2 FQDESV (reference sequence). Supplemented by reference TRBV11-1 and TRBJ1-2, the full variable domain reads EAEVAQSPRYKITEKSQAVAFWCDPISGHATLYWYRQILGQGPELLVQFQDESVVDDSQLPKDRFSAERLKGVDSTLKIQPAELGDSAMYLCASSPGRPYGYTFGSGTRLTVV.

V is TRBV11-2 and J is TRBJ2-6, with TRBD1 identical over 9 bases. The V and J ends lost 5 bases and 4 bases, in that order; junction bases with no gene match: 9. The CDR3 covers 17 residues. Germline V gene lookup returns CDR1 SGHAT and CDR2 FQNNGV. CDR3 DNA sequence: TGTGCCAGCAGCACTCATACAGGGGGCTCAGGGGCCAACGTCCTGACTTTC. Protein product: CASSTHTGGSGANVLTF.

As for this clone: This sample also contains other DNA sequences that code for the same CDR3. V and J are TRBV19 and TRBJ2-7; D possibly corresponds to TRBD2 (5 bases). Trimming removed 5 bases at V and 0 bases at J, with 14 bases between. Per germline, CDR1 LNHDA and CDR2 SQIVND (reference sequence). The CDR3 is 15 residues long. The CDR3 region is CASSAPGGSSYEQYF. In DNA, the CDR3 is TGTGCCAGTAGTGCCCCTGGTGGGAGCTCCTACGAGCAGTACTTC.

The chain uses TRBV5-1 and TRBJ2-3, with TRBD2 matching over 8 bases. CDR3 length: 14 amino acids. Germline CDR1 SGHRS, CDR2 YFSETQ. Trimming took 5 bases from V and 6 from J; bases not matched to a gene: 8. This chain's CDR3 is CASSWTSPIDTQYF. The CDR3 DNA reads TGCGCCAGCAGTTGGACTAGCCCAATCGATACGCAGTATTTT.

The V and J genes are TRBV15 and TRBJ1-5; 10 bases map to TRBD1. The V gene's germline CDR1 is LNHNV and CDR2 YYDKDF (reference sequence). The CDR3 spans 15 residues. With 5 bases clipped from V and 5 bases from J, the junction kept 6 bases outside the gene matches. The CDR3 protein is CATSDWTGGYQPQHF. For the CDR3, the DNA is TGTGCCACCAGCGACTGGACAGGGGGTTATCAGCCCCAGCATTTT.

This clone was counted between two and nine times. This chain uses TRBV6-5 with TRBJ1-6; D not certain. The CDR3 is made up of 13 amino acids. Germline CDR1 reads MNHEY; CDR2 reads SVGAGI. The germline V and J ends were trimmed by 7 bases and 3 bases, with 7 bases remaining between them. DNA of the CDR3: TGTGCCAGCACAGAAGTCTATAATTCACCCCTCCACTTT. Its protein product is CASTEVYNSPLHF.

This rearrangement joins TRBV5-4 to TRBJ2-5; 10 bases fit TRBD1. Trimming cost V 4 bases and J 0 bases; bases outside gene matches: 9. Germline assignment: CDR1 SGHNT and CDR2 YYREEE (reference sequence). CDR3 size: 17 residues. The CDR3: CASSPGQGRGYQETQYF. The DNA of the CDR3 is TGTGCCAGCAGCCCGGGACAGGGGAGGGGATACCAAGAGACCCAGTACTTC.

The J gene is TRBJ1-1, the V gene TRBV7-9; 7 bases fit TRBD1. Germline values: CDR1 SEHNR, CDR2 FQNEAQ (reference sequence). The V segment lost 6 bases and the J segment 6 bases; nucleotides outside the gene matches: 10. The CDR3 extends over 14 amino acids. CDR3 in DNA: TGTGCCAGCAGTGTGAGGGGGCTAGGGGCTGAAGCTTTCTTT. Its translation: CASSVRGLGAEAFF.

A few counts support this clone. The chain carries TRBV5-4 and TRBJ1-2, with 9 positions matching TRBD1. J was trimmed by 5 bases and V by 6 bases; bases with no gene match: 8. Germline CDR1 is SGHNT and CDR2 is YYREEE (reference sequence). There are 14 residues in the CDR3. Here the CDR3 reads CASTKTGGGYGYTF. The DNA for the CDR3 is TGTGCCAGCACCAAGACAGGGGGTGGATATGGCTACACCTTC.

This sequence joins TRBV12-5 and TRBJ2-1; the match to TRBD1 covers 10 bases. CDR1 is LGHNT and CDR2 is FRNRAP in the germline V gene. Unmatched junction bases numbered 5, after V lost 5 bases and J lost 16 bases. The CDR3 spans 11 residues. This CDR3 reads CASGRDRGDFF. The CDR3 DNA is TGTGCTAGTGGTCGGGACAGGGGAGATTTCTTC.

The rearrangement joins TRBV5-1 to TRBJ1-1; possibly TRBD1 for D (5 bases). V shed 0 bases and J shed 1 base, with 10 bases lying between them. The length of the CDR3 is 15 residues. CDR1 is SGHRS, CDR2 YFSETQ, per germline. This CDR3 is CASSLAGHRNTEAFF. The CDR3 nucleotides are TGCGCCAGCAGCTTGGCCGGACACCGGAACACTGAAGCTTTCTTT.

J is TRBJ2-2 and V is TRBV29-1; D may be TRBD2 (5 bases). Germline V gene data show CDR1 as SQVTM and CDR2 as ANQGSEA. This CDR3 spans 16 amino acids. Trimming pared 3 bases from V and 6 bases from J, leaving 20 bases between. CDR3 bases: TGCAGCGTTGAGAACGGAGCTAGCTTAGGTCCCGGGGAGCTGTTTTTT. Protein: CSVENGASLGPGELFF.

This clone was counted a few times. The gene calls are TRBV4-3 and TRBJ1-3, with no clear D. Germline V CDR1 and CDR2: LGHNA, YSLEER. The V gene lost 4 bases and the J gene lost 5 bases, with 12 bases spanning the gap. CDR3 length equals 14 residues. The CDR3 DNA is TGCGCCAGCAGCCCTGGGGAGGGTAGAAACACCATATATTTT. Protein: CASSPGEGRNTIYF.

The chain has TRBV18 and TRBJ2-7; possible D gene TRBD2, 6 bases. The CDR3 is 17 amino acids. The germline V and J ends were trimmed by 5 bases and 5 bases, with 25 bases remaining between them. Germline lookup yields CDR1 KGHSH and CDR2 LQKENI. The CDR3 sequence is CASSSSIFRKAGDEQYF. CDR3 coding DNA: TGTGCCAGCTCATCCAGCATATTCCGGAAAGCGGGCGACGAGCAGTACTTC.

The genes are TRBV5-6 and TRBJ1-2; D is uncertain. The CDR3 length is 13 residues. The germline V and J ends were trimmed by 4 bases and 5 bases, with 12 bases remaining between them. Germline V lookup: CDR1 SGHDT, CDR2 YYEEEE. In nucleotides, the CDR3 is TGTGCCAGCAGCCCTGCGGTTAAGTATGGCTACACCTTC. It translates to CASSPAVKYGYTF.

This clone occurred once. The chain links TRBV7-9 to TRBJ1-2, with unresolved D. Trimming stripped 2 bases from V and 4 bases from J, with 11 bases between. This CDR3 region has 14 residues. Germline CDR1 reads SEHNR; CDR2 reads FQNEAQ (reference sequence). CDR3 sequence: CASSLTGVGYGYTF. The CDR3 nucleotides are TGTGCCAGCAGCTTAACCGGGGTGGGCTATGGCTACACCTTC.

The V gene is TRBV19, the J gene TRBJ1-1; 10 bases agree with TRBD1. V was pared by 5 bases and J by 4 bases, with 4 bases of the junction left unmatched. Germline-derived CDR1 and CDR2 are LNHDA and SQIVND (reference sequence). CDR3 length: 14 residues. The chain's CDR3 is CASSGRTGGTEAFF. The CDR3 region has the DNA TGTGCCAGTAGTGGGAGGACAGGGGGCACTGAAGCTTTCTTT. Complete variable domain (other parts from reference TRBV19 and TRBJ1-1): DGGITQSPKYLFRKEGQNVTLSCEQNLNHDAMYWYRQDPGQGLRLIYYSQIVNDFQKGDIAEGYSVSREKKESFPLTVTSAQKNPTAFYLCASSGRTGGTEAFFGQGTRLTVV.

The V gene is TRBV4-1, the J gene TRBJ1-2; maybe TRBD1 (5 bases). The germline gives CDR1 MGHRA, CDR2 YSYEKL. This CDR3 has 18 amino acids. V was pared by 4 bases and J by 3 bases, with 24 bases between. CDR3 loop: CASSLRFSEEGRHYGYTF. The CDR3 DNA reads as TGCGCCAGCAGCCTAAGGTTCTCCGAGGAGGGGCGTCACTATGGCTACACCTTC.

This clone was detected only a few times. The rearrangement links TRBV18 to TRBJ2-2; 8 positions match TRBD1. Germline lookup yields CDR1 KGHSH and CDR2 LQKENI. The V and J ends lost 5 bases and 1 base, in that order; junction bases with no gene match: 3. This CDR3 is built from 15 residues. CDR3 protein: CASSSGQGNTGELFF. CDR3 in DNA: TGTGCCAGCTCATCTGGACAGGGGAACACCGGGGAGCTGTTTTTT.